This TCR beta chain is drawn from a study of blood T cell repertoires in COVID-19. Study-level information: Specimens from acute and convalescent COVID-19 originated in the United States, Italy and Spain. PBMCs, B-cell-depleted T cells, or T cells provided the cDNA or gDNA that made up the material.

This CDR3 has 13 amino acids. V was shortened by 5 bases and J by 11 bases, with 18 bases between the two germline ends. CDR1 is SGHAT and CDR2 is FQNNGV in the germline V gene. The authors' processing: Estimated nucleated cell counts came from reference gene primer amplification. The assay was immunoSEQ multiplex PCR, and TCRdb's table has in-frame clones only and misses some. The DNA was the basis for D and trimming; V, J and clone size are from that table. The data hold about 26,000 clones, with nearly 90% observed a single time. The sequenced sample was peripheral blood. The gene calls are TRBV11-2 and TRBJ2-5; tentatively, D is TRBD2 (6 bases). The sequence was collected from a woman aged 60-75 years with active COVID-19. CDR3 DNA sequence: TGTGCCAGCAGCCCCCCGTGGACGGGAGAGCAGTACTTC. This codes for CASSPPWTGEQYF.